A selection of T cell receptor beta chains follows, all from one sample in a study of CD8 T cells in Susac syndrome. TCRdb fed the immunoSEQ multiplex PCR reads into MiXCR, producing one record per CDR3 protein. The sample lists about 200,000 distinct CDR3 sequences; roughly 94% were seen once. Material for sequencing was CD4+ T cells from PBMCs. The receptors shown here come from a human donor in good health. Each CDR3 is given with its conserved first and last residue. The order of the fields is D gene, J gene, V gene, CDR3 DNA, CDR3 protein. The D gene is left open where the match is weak.

- TRBJ1-2 TRBV5-4 TGTGCCAGCAGCTTGAATCTGGGAAATGAGGGCTACACCTTC CASSLNLGNEGYTF
- TRBJ1-2 TRBV29-1 TGCAGCGTTGAAGATCGCTATGGGAAGAACTATGGCTACACCTTC CSVEDRYGKNYGYTF
- TRBJ1-5 TRBV27 TGTGCCAGCAGTCCGGTGGGGGGGGCTTTCCAGCCCCAGCATTTT CASSPVGGAFQPQHF
- TRBJ1-3 TRBV5-6 TGTGCCAGCAGCTCCGCCACAGGGTTCTCTGGAAACACCATATATTTT CASSSATGFSGNTIYF
TRBD1 TRBJ1-1 TRBV7-2 TGTGCCAGCAGGCGCAGGGGGCAAGGCACTGAAGCTTTCTTT CASRRRGQGTEAFF
- TRBJ2-7 TRBV7-8 TGTGCCAGCAGCTTAGATATTGGTCGGGGCGAGCAGTACTTC CASSLDIGRGEQYF
- TRBJ2-1 TRBV6-5 TGTGCCAGCAGTTACGTCCGGGGCCTAGCCACCAATGAGCAGTTCTTC CASSYVRGLATNEQFF
- TRBJ2-3 TRBV2 TGTGCCAGCAGTGAAGCTCGGGACCTCACAGATACGCAGTATTTT CASSEARDLTDTQYF
TRBD1 TRBJ1-2 TRBV29-1 TGCAGCGTCGACAGGGAGCCCAACTATGGCTACACCTTC CSVDREPNYGYTF
- TRBJ1-2 TRBV27 TGTGCCAGTAAAGGTTCTCAGGGGTTGAATGGCTACACCTTC CASKGSQGLNGYTF
TRBD2 TRBJ2-4 TRBV9 TGTGCCAGCGCCGTCGGGGGGGCGGGATGGAACATTCAGTACTTC CASAVGGAGWNIQYF
TRBD1 TRBJ2-1 TRBV5-1 TGCGCCAGCAGCACAGGACAGGGGTATGAGCAGTTCTTC CASSTGQGYEQFF
TRBD2 TRBJ2-1 TRBV5-6 TGTGCCAGCAGCTACATAGCGGGAGAGGTCTCCTACAATGAGCAGTTCTTC CASSYIAGEVSYNEQFF
- TRBJ2-3 TRBV11-2 TGTGCCAGCAGCTTTACGCTAGACACAGATACGCAGTATTTT CASSFTLDTDTQYF
- TRBJ2-4 TRBV6-5 TGTGCCAGCAGTTACTCTCTAGCCGTAGACATTCAGTACTTC CASSYSLAVDIQYF
- TRBJ2-4 TRBV29-1 TGCAGCGTTGTTAGGGGGGCGGAGATCAAAAACATTCAGTACTTC CSVVRGAEIKNIQYF
TRBD2 TRBJ2-1 TRBV9 TGTGCCAGCAGCGTAGCTCACGGCGGGAGTAAGGGCTCCTACAATGAGCAGTTCTTC CASSVAHGGSKGSYNEQFF
- TRBJ2-3 TRBV7-2 TGTGCCAGCAGCTTAGCGCGGTCTGGAGATACGCAGTATTTT CASSLARSGDTQYF
- TRBJ1-2 TRBV15 TGTGCCACGGGGCCAGTAAAAAACTATGGCTACACCTTC CATGPVKNYGYTF